What follows are 8 T cell receptor beta chains derived from one specimen sequenced in a study of CD8 T cells in Susac syndrome. When the RNA was reverse transcribed, random hexamers were used with an input of roughly 0.5 to 1 ug. TCRdb re-called the immunoSEQ multiplex PCR reads through MiXCR, storing one row per CDR3 protein. The table shows 150,000 to 200,000 distinct CDR3 sequences, with 90% to 95% occurring only once. Sequencing used CD4+ T cells from PBMCs. All receptors come from a human donor with multiple sclerosis.

The chain links TRBV7-9 to TRBJ2-5; no definite D call. The V end lost 3 bases, the J end lost 5 bases, and 7 bases lay between the germline ends. The CDR3 spans 12 residues. CDR1 is SEHNR, CDR2 FQNEAQ, per germline (reference sequence). The CDR3 DNA follows: TGTGCCAGCAGCTTCCAAAGGGAGACCCAGTACTTC. This sequence encodes CASSFQRETQYF.

This clonotype was observed a single time. The J gene is TRBJ1-1, the V gene TRBV29-1; TRBD1 agrees at 7 bases. CDR3 length equals 14 residues. The ends lost 6 bases at V and 1 base at J; junction bases unmatched: 8. The germline CDR1 and CDR2 sequences are SQVTM and ANQGSEA. The CDR3 DNA is TGCAGCGTACCACCGGGACAGACGAACACTGAAGCTTTCTTT. It is translated as CSVPPGQTNTEAFF.

The rearrangement links TRBV30 to TRBJ2-7; TRBD2 matches at 7 bases. This CDR3 is 13 amino acids long. CDR1 GTSNPN and CDR2 SVGIG come from the germline V gene (reference sequence). J was trimmed by 6 bases and V by 7 bases; bases with no gene match: 12. CDR3 amino acids: CASSGTTPLEQYF. CDR3 bases: TGTGCCTCCTCCGGGACTACACCTCTCGAGCAGTACTTC.

The chain uses TRBV6-4 and TRBJ1-6; the D is unclear. Germline values: CDR1 MRHNA, CDR2 SNTAGT. There are 14 residues in the CDR3. V was pared by 3 bases and J by 10 bases, with 13 bases between. The CDR3 protein is CASSERRGSSPLHF. In nucleotides, the CDR3 is TGTGCCAGCAGTGAGAGGCGGGGATCCTCACCCCTCCACTTT.

The rearrangement links TRBV24-1 to TRBJ1-5, with TRBD1 matching 7 bases. This CDR3 contains 16 residues. CDR1 and CDR2 (germline): KGHDR, SFDVKD. V trimming: 9 bases; J trimming: 4 bases; junction bases outside the gene matches: 14. The chain's CDR3 is CATPKSGQLLNQPQHF. The CDR3 DNA is TGTGCCACCCCTAAGTCGGGACAGCTATTAAATCAGCCCCAGCATTTT.

The CDR3 here is CSAQDGDTYNYGYTF. The CDR3 bases are TGCAGCGCCCAGGACGGGGATACCTATAACTATGGCTACACCTTC. The gene calls are TRBV29-1 and TRBJ1-2; D remains unclear. Germline CDR1 SQVTM, CDR2 ANQGSEA. The CDR3 totals 15 residues. V was trimmed by 7 bases and J by 1 base, leaving 19 bases between them.

The V and J genes are TRBV27 and TRBJ1-6, with unresolved D. The CDR3 runs 13 residues. V was shortened by 4 bases and J by 8 bases, with 9 bases between the two germline ends. Germline lookup yields CDR1 MNHEY and CDR2 SMNVEV (reference sequence). The CDR3 region is CASSSPGDSPLHF. CDR3 DNA: TGTGCCAGCAGTTCCCCCGGGGATTCACCCCTCCACTTT.

Remarks on this clonotype: Relative to the germline gene, one junction end is altered; a read error may explain this. The V and J genes are TRBV3-1 and TRBJ2-4, with 7 nucleotides matching TRBD1. CDR1 is LGHDT, CDR2 YNNKEL, per germline (reference sequence). The CDR3 covers 12 residues. The CDR3: CASSHRTGFFIF. DNA of the CDR3: TGTGCCAGCAGCCATCGGACAGGCTTCTTTATCTTC.